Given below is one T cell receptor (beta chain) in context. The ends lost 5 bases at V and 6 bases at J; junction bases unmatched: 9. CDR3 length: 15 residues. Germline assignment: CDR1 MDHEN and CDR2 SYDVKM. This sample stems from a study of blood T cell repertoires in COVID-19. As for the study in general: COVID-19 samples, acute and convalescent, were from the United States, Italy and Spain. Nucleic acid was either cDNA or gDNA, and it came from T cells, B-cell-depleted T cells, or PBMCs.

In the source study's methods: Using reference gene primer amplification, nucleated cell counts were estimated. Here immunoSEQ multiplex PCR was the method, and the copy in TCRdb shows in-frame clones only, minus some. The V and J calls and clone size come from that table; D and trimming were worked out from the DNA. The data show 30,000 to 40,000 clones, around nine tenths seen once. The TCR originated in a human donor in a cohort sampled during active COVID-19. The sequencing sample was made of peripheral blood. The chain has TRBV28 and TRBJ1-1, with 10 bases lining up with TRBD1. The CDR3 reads CASSAPGQGKSEAFF. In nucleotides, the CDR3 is TGTGCCAGCAGTGCCCCGGGACAGGGGAAGTCTGAAGCTTTCTTT.